This TCR beta chain was retrieved from a study of blood T cell repertoires in COVID-19. As for the study in general: T cells, B-cell-depleted T cells, or PBMCs supplied cDNA or gDNA.

Source study methods: Reference gene primer amplification gave nucleated cell count estimates. The repertoire was sequenced with immunoSEQ multiplex PCR; TCRdb's copy has only in-frame clones and lacks some. The V and J calls and clone size are taken from that table; D and trimming were inferred from the DNA. The sample consists of tens of thousands of clones, more than 75% of them appearing once. The CDR3 totals 14 residues. Germline V gives CDR1 SGHTA, CDR2 FQGNSA. Trimming took off 5 bases at V and 2 bases at J, with 12 bases between the two ends. This chain uses TRBV7-2 with TRBJ2-5, with D unclear. Sequenced material: peripheral blood. The receptor was derived from an elderly man with active or convalescent COVID-19. CDR3 bases: TGTGCCAGCAGCCCCCCGGGTACACAAGAGACCCAGTACTTC. This gives the protein CASSPPGTQETQYF.